This TCR beta chain was found in a study of spatial heterogeneity in lung cancer. Looking at the study overall: Alpha-chain detections were consistently fewer than beta-chain detections among the sequences. Study-wide points: Ubiquitous expanded tumor TCRs appeared in blood more at resection than follow-up.

The CDR3 consists of 14 residues. Trimming took 1 base from V and 5 from J, leaving 11 bases between them. Germline CDR1 reads SEHNR; CDR2 reads FQNEAQ (reference sequence). This sample's time point: sample taken at primary tumor resection. In each case, whole RNA from tumor, nontumor lung or frozen PBMC was sequenced unsorted. Untreated early-stage non-small cell lung cancer patients, fewer than 85 in total, were the donors. Carried by each TCR cDNA molecule was a unique molecular identifier. TCRdb ran MiXCR on the 5' RACE reads and lists one entry per CDR3 protein. Of 80,000 to 95,000 distinct CDR3 sequences detected, roughly 9.5% appear once; the ten largest clones hold less than 9%. About this clonotype itself: Its matching antigen is unknown.

V gene TRBV7-9 combines with J gene TRBJ1-1; D gene uncertain. Source: PBMCs, taken at surgery. The clonotype originates from a male donor with early-stage non-small cell lung cancer. The CDR3 sequence: CASSLVGDGTEAFF. The CDR3 bases are TGTGCCAGCAGCTTAGTGGGAGACGGTACTGAAGCTTTCTTT.